This TCR beta chain was identified during a study of OX40 agonist ivuxolimab in advanced cancers. Germline-derived CDR1 and CDR2 are MNHNS and SASEGT. This CDR3 has 15 amino acids. Losses at the gene ends were 0 bases for V and 6 bases for J; bases not matched to a gene: 4. This clone was seen only once. The antigen remains undetermined. Study conclusions and caveats: Among expanded peripheral T cells, antigen specificity went undetermined.

The data were produced by immunoSEQ multiplex PCR, yet TCRdb's version contains in-frame clones alone and is incomplete. Of around 60,000 clones listed, around 80% are singletons. The material sequenced was CD4+ or CD8+ T cells sorted from blood, taken in a trial of the OX40 agonist ivuxolimab. This receptor was taken from an adult with an advanced solid tumor such as melanoma, head and neck, liver or kidney cancer. The rearrangement uses TRBV6-1 and TRBJ2-4; TRBD1 aligns across 8 bases. In DNA form, the CDR3 reads TGTGCCAGCAGTGAAGCTGCGACAGGGGTAAACATTCAGTACTTC. Its protein is CASSEAATGVNIQYF.